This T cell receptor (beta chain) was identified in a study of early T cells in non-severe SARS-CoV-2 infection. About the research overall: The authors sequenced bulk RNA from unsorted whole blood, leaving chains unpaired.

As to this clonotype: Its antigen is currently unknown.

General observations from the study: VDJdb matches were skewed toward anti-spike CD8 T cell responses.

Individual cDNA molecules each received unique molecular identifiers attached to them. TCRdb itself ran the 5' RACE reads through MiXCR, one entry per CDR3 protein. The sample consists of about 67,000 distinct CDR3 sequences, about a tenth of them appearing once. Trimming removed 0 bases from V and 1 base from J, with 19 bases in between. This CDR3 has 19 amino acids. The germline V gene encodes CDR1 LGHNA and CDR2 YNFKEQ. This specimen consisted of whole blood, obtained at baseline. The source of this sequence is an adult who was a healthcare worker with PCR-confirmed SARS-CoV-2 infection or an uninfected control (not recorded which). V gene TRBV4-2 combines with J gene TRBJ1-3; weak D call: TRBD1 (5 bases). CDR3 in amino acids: CASSQDNQGGLGSGNTIYF. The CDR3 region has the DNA TGTGCCAGCAGCCAAGATAACCAGGGTGGGCTTGGTTCTGGAAACACCATATATTTT.